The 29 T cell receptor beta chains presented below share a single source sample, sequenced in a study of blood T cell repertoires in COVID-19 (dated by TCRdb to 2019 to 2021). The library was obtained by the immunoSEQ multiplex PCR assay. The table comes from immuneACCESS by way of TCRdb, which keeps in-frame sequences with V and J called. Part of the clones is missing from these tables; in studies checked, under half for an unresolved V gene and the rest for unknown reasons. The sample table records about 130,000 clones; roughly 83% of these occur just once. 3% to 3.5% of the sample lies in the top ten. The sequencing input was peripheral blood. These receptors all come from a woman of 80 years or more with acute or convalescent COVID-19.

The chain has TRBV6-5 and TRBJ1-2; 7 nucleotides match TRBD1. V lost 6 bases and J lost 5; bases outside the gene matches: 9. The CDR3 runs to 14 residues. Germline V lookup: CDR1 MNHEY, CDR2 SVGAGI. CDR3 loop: CASSSEGATYGYTF. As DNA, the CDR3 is TGTGCCAGCAGCTCCGAGGGGGCCACATATGGCTACACCTTC.

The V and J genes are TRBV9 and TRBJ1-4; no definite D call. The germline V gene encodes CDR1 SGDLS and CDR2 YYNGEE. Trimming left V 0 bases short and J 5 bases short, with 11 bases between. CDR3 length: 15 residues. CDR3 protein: CASSVALGPNEKLFF. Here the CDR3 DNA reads TGTGCCAGCAGCGTAGCCCTAGGTCCAAATGAAAAACTGTTTTTT.

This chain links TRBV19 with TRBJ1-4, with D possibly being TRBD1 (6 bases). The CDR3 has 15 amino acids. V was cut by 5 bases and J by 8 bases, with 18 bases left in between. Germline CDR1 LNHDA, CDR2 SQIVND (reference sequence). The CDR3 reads CASSVVTAQGEKLFF. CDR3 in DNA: TGTGCCAGTAGTGTAGTGACCGCCCAGGGGGAAAAACTGTTTTTT.

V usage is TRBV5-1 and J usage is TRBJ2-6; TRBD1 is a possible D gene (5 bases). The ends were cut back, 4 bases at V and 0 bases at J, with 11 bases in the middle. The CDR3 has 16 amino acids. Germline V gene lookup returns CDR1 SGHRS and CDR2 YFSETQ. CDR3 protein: CASSLGHNSGANVLTF. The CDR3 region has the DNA TGCGCCAGCAGCCTAGGACACAACTCTGGGGCCAACGTCCTGACTTTC. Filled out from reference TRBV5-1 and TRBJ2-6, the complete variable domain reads KAGVTQTPRYLIKTRGQQVTLSCSPISGHRSVSWYQQTPGQGLQFLFEYFSETQRNKGNFPGRFSGRQFSNSRSEMNVSTLELGDSALYLCASSLGHNSGANVLTFGAGSRLTVL.

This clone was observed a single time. The DNA of the CDR3 is TGTGCCAGCAAGGTTCGGGACATCATCTACGAGCAGTACTTC. This gives the protein CASKVRDIIYEQYF. The chain uses TRBV28 and TRBJ2-7; TRBD1 is a possible D gene (6 bases). This CDR3 has 14 residues. In germline, CDR1 is MDHEN, CDR2 SYDVKM. With 7 bases removed from V and 3 bases from J, the gap between germline ends came to 16 bases.

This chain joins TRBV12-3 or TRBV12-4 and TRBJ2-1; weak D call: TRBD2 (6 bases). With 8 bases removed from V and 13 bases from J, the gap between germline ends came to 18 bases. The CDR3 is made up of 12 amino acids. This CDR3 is CASLSGGGEQFF. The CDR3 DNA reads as TGTGCCAGCCTTTCCGGGGGTGGAGAACAGTTCTTC.

The CDR3 sequence is CASSVSGTGNGGYTF. The CDR3 DNA is TGTGCCAGCAGCGTATCAGGGACAGGGAATGGCGGCTACACCTTC. This rearrangement joins TRBV9 to TRBJ1-2; 9 bases map to TRBD1. The germline V gene encodes CDR1 SGDLS and CDR2 YYNGEE. This CDR3 comprises 15 residues. Trimming removed 1 base from V and 8 bases from J; junction bases left unmatched: 9. The entire variable domain, with the rest obtained from reference TRBV9 and TRBJ1-2, is as follows: DSGVTQTPKHLITATGQRVTLRCSPRSGDLSVYWYQQSLDQGLQFLIQYYNGEERAKGNILERFSAQQFPDLHSELNLSSLELGDSALYFCASSVSGTGNGGYTFGSGTRLTVV.

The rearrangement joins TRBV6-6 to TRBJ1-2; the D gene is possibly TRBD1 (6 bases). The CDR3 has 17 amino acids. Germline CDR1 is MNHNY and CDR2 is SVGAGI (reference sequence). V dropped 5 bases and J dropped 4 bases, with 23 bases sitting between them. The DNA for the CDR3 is TGTGCCAGCAGTCGGGGGGGCGGGAGCGGGGTTACCTATGGCTACACCTTC. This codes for CASSRGGGSGVTYGYTF.

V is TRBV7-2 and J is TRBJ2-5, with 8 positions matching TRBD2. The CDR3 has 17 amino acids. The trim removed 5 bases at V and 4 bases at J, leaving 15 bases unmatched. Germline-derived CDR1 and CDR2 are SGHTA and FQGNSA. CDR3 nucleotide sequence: TGTGCCAGCAGCACGACCGGGACTAGAGGAGGGGGAGAGACCCAGTACTTC. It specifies CASSTTGTRGGGETQYF.

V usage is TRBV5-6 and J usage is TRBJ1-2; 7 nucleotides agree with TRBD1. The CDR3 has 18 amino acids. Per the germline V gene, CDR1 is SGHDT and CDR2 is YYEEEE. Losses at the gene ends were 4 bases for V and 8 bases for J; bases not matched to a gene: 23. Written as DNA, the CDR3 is TGTGCCAGCAGCGATAGGGGCCCAGAGACAGGGTTTGATTGGGGCTACACCTTC. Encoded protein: CASSDRGPETGFDWGYTF.

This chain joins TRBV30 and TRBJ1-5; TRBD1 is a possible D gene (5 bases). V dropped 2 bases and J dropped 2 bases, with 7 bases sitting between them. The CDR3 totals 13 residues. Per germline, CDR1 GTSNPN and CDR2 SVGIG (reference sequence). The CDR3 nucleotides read TGTGCCTGGAGTTCGGGGGGCAATCAGCCCCAGCATTTT. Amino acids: CAWSSGGNQPQHF.

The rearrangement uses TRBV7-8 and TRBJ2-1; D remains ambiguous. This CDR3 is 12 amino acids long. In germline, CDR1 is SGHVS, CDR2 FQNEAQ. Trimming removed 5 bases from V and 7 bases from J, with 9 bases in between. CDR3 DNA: TGTGCCAGCAGCCGATTCCAGAATGAGCAGTTCTTC. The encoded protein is CASSRFQNEQFF.

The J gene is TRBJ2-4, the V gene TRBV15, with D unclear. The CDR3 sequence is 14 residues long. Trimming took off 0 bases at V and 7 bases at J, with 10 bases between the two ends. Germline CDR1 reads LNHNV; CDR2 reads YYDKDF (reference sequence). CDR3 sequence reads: CATSRDLVSNIQYF. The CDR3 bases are TGTGCCACCAGCAGAGATCTAGTCTCGAACATTCAGTACTTC. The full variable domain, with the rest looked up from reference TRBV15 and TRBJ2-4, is DAMVIQNPRYQVTQFGKPVTLSCSQTLNHNVMYWYQQKSSQAPKLLFHYYDKDFNNEADTPDNFQSRRPNTSFCFLDIRSPGLGDTAMYLCATSRDLVSNIQYFGAGTRLSVL.

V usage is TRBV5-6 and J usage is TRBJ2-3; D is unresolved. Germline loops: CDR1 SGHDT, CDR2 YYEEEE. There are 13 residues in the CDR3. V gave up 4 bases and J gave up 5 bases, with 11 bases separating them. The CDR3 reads CASSLGSGDTQYF. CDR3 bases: TGTGCCAGCAGCCTCGGTTCAGGAGATACGCAGTATTTT. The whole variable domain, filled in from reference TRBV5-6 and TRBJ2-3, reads DAGVTQSPTHLIKTRGQQVTLRCSPKSGHDTVSWYQQALGQGPQFIFQYYEEEERQRGNFPDRFSGHQFPNYSSELNVNALLLGDSALYLCASSLGSGDTQYFGPGTRLTVL.

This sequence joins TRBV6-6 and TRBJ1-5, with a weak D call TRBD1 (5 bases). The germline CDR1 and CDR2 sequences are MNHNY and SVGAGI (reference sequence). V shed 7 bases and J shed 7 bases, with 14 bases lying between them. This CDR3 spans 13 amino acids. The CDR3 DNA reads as TGTGCCAGCATCGACCAGGGAAGCCAGCCCCAGCATTTT. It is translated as CASIDQGSQPQHF.

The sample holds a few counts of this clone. This CDR3 reads CASSVYRAGAEAFF. Here the CDR3 DNA reads TGTGCCAGCAGCGTATACAGAGCGGGCGCTGAAGCTTTCTTT. The rearrangement uses TRBV9 and TRBJ1-1, with unresolved D. This CDR3 comprises 14 residues. V shed 1 base and J shed 6 bases, with 13 bases lying between them. Germline V gene data show CDR1 as SGDLS and CDR2 as YYNGEE.

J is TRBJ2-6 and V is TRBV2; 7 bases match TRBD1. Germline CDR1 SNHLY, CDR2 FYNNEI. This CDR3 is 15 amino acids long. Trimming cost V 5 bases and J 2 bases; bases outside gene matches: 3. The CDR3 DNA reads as TGTGCCAGCAGTCAAGGGGGCGCTGGGGCCAACGTCCTGACTTTC. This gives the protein CASSQGGAGANVLTF. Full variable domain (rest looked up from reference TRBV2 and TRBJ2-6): EPEVTQTPSHQVTQMGQEVILRCVPISNHLYFYWYRQILGQKVEFLVSFYNNEISEKSEIFDDQFSVERPDGSNFTLKIRSTKLEDSAMYFCASSQGGAGANVLTFGAGSRLTVL.

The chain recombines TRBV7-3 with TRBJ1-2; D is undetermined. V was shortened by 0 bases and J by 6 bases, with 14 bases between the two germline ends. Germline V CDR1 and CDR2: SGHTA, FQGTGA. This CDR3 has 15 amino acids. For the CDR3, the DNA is TGTGCCAGCAGCTTAACTGAGGGAATTAGCGATGGCTACACCTTC. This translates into CASSLTEGISDGYTF.

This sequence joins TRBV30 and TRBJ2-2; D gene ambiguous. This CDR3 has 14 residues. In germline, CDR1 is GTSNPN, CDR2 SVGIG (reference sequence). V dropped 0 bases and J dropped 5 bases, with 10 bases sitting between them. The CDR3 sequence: CAWSVSPETGELFF. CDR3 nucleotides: TGTGCCTGGAGTGTTTCTCCGGAGACCGGGGAGCTGTTTTTT.

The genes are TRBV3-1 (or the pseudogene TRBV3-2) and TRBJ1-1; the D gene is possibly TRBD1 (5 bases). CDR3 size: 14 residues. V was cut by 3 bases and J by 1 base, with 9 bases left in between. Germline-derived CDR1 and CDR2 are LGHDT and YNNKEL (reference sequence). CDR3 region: CASSQGTGNTEAFF. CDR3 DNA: TGTGCCAGCAGCCAGGGGACTGGGAACACTGAAGCTTTCTTT.

For the CDR3, the DNA is TGTGCCAGCAATGTGGCAGGGGGCGGAACTAATGAAAAACTGTTTTTT. Translating it yields CASNVAGGGTNEKLFF. The chain carries TRBV2 and TRBJ1-4, with 8 bases matching TRBD1. This CDR3 is 16 amino acids long. Looked up from germline, CDR1 is SNHLY and CDR2 is FYNNEI. J gave up 1 base and V 7 bases, and 8 bases lay outside the gene matches.

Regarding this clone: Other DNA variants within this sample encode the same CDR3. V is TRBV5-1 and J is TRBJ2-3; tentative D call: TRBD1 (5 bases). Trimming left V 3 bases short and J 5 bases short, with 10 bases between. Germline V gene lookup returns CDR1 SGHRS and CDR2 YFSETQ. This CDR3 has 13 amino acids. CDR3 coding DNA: TGCGCCAGCAGCTCCGCAGGGATAGATACGCAGTATTTT. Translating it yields CASSSAGIDTQYF. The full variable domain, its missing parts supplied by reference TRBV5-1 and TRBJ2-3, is KAGVTQTPRYLIKTRGQQVTLSCSPISGHRSVSWYQQTPGQGLQFLFEYFSETQRNKGNFPGRFSGRQFSNSRSEMNVSTLELGDSALYLCASSSAGIDTQYFGPGTRLTVL.

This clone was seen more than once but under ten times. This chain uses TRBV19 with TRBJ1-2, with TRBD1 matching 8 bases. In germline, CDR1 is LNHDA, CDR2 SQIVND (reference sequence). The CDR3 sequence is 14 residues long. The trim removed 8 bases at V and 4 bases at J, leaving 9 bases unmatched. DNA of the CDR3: TGTGCCAGTTACGGCAGGGGGCCAGGCTATGGCTACACCTTC. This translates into CASYGRGPGYGYTF.

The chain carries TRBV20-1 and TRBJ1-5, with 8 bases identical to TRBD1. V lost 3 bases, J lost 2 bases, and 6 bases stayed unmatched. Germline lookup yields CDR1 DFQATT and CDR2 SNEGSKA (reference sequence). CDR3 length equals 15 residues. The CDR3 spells CSASEEQGGNQPQHF. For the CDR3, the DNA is TGCAGTGCTAGTGAGGAACAGGGGGGCAATCAGCCCCAGCATTTT.

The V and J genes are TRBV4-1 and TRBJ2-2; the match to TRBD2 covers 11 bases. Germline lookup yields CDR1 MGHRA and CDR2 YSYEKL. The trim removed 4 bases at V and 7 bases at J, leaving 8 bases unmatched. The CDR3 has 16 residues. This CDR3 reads CASSPPGTSGRGELFF. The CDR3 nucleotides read TGCGCCAGCAGCCCTCCCGGGACTAGCGGCCGCGGGGAGCTGTTTTTT.

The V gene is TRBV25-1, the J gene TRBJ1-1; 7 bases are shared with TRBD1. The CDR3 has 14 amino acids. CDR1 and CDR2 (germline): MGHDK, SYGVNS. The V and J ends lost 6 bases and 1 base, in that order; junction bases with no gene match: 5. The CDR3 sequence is CASRATGTNTEAFF. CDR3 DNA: TGTGCCAGCAGGGCGACAGGGACGAACACTGAAGCTTTCTTT.

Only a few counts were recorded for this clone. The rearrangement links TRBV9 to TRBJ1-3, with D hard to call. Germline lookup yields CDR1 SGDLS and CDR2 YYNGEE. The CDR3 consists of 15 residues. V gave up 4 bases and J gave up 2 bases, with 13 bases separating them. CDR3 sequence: CASSSRRTAGNTIYF. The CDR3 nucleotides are TGTGCCAGCAGCTCAAGGAGGACGGCTGGAAACACCATATATTTT.

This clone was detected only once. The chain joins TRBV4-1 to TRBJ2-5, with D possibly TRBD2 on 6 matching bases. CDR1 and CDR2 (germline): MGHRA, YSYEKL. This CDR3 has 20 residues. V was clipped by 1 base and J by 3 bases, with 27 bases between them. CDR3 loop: CASSQVGAFVRGLRKETQYF. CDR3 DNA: TGCGCCAGCAGCCAAGTCGGCGCATTTGTGCGGGGATTGCGAAAAGAGACCCAGTACTTC.

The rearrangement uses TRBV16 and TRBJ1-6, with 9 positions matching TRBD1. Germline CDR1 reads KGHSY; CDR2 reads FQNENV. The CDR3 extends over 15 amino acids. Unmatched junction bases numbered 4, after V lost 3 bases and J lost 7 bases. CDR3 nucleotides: TGTGCCAGCAGCCACCCGGGACAGGGAAATTCACCCCTCCACTTT. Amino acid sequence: CASSHPGQGNSPLHF.